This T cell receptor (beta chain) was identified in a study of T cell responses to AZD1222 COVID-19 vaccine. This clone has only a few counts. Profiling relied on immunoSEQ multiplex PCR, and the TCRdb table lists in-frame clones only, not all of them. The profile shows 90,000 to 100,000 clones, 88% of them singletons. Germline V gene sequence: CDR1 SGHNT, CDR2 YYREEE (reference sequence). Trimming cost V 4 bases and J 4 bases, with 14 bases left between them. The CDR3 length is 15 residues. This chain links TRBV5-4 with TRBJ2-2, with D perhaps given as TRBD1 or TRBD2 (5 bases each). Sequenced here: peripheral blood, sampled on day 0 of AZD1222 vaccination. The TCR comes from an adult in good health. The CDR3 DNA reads TGTGCCAGCAGCCTCCGGGGACCGACCACCGGGGAGCTGTTTTTT. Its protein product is CASSLRGPTTGELFF.